The sequence of this T cell receptor (beta chain) was determined in a study of blood T cell repertoires in COVID-19. V lost 1 base, J lost 3 bases, and 5 bases stayed unmatched. Germline loops: CDR1 SGHNT, CDR2 YENEEA. The CDR3 is 16 residues long. The data were produced by immunoSEQ multiplex PCR, yet TCRdb's version contains in-frame clones alone and is incomplete. The data hold more than 200,000 clones, with approximately 89% observed a single time. The origin of this receptor is a woman aged 25 to 39 with COVID-19, enrolled during active disease. The chain is built from TRBV11-3 and TRBJ2-3; 9 nucleotides align to TRBD2. The sample consisted of peripheral blood. Here the CDR3 reads CASSLGGLAITDTQYF. The CDR3 region has the DNA TGTGCCAGCAGCTTAGGTGGACTAGCGATAACAGATACGCAGTATTTT.